This T cell receptor beta chain is from a study of T cell responses to AZD1222 COVID-19 vaccine. Generated by immunoSEQ multiplex PCR, the TCRdb table keeps only in-frame clones and is missing some. The sample lists about 31,000 clones, more than 75% occurring once. V lost 5 bases to trimming and J lost 5 bases, with 10 bases between them. The CDR3 runs 12 residues. The germline V gene encodes CDR1 SGHTS and CDR2 YDEGEE. The chain is built from TRBV5-8 and TRBJ1-2, with a tentative D call TRBD1 (6 bases). The origin of this receptor is an adult who received the AZD1222 COVID-19 vaccine. The specimen comprised peripheral blood, sampled 28 days after the second AZD1222 dose. In DNA form, the CDR3 reads TGTGCCAGCAGTCATACAGGGTATGGCTACACCTTC. As protein: CASSHTGYGYTF.